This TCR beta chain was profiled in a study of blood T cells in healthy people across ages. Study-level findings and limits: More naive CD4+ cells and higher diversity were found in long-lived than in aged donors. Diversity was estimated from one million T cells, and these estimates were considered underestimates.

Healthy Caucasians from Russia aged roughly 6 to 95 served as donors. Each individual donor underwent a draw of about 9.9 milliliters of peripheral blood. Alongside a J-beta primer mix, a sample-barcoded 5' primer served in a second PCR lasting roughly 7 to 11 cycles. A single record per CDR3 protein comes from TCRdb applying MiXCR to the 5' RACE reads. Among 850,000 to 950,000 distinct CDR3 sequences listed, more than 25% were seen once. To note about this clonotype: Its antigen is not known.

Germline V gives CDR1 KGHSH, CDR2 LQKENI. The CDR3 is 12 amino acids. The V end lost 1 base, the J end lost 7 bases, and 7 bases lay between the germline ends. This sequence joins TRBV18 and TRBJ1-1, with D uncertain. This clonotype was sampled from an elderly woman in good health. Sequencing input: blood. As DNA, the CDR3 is TGTGCCAGCTCACCACGGTCGGATGAAGCTTTCTTT. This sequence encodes CASSPRSDEAFF.